These T cell receptor beta chains were read from a single sample in a study of CD8+CD57+ T cells in acquired aplastic anemia. MiXCR was run by TCRdb on the reads, yielding one entry per CDR3 protein. The data show under 200,000 distinct CDR3 sequences, under 55% seen once. The sequenced sample was sorted CD4+, CD8+, or CD8+CD57+ T cells (not recorded which) from PBMCs. These receptors came from a human donor with aplastic anemia. Both conserved end residues are part of each CDR3.

>TRBJ2-3|TRBV2
CAGCGGDFRTDTQYF
>TRBJ2-3|TRBV7-9
CASSFVTDTQYF
>TRBJ2-7|TRBV12-3/TRBV12-4
CASSSLVLDYEQYF
>TRBJ1-5|TRBV20-1
CSARDPVSGIQQPQHF
>TRBJ2-7|TRBV5-1
CASSRGGVAGGEQYF
>TRBJ1-5|TRBV10-2
CASSKDSRNQPQHF
>TRBJ1-5|TRBV27
CASSHEGQGDQPQHF
>TRBJ2-5|TRBV20-1
CSAFDRTQETQYF
>TRBJ2-1|TRBV29-1
CSVRVPSSYNEQFF
>TRBJ1-2|TRBV15
CATSRGGGQLSNYGYTF
>TRBJ2-1|TRBV13
CASSLGPRGTSGWGDYNEQFF
>TRBJ2-2|TRBV18
CASSRGQGGTGELFF
>TRBJ2-1|TRBV2
CASSALAEGGEQFF
>TRBJ2-7|TRBV5-1
CAGSLNREGPEQYF
>TRBJ2-1|TRBV10-3
CATQYPPSDGGRKHEQFF
>TRBJ2-3|TRBV11-2
CASSFGTASTDTQYF
>TRBJ2-5|TRBV19
CASKPRTPGDHETQYF
>TRBJ1-6|TRBV5-5
CASSSGQGALSPLHF
>TRBJ2-7|TRBV27
CASSLSRVSYEQYF
>TRBJ1-4|TRBV12-3/TRBV12-4
CASSPLPTVTNEKLFF
>TRBJ2-5|TRBV10-3
CAISEGLTSQETQYF
>TRBJ2-2|TRBV24-1
CASSPGQQKDTGELFF
>TRBJ2-1|TRBV11-2
CVSSSTGLAGYNEQFF
>TRBJ2-7|TRBV4-1
CASSQARAPTYEQYF
>TRBJ1-2|TRBV7-6
CASSLGAGGAGYTF
>TRBJ1-5|TRBV20-1
CSARAGQFNQPQHF
>TRBJ2-1|TRBV20-1
CSARDLQGSPYNEQFF
>TRBJ2-7|TRBV11-2
CASSFPRTSGISYEQYF
>TRBJ1-3|TRBV19
CASRGQGYNTIYF
>TRBJ2-7|TRBV4-1
CASSPSRDSSSYEQYF
>TRBJ1-1|TRBV10-3
CAISVERISNTEAFF
>TRBJ2-7|TRBV11-3
CASSLDLYEQCF
>TRBJ2-7|TRBV5-4
CASSFSGTSGYEQYF
>TRBJ2-7|TRBV2
CASSNGAGYEQYF
>TRBJ2-2|TRBV5-1
CASSPRSSQNTGELFF
>TRBJ1-6|TRBV20-1
CSAGDPNSPLHF
>TRBJ2-1|TRBV24-1
CASSYDRVGHEQFF
>TRBJ2-1|TRBV7-2
CASSLLAGGRGEQFF
>TRBJ2-2|TRBV7-8
CASYGQLANTGELFF
>TRBJ2-7|TRBV7-9
CASSLPGTYEQYF
>TRBJ2-1|TRBV5-1
CASSSGSGSSSYNEQFF
>TRBJ1-3|TRBV5-1
CASSFHPAGSDFGNTIYF
>TRBJ2-3|TRBV19
CASSMGLPDTQYF
>TRBJ2-7|TRBV6-2/TRBV6-3
CASSYSSSWGRQGSYEQYF
>TRBJ2-5|TRBV11-2
CASSRLLGERAETQYF
>TRBJ1-2|TRBV5-4
CASSLDYGYTF
>TRBJ1-1|TRBV5-5
CASIWRSTEAFF
>TRBJ2-3|TRBV20-1
CSARGAISTDTQYF
>TRBJ1-5|TRBV6-4
CASRGPQHF
>TRBJ2-5|TRBV7-2
CASSPLRGRETQYF
>TRBJ1-5|TRBV5-4
CASSLEQNQPQHF
>TRBJ2-6|TRBV6-1
CAAGKSNVLTF
>TRBJ2-5|TRBV6-1
CASSRGTGQETQYF